These T cell receptor beta chains were read from a single sample in a study of a mutant IDH1 vaccine in newly diagnosed glioma. Profiling relied on immunoSEQ multiplex PCR, and the TCRdb table lists in-frame clones only, not all of them. The sample holds around 29,000 clones, approximately 80% seen once. These receptors' targets are unknown. The material was PBMCs, obtained from a glioma patient whose treatment included an IDH1 peptide vaccine. The receptors originated from a woman younger than 35 with glioma. Both conserved end residues are part of each CDR3. Fields, in order: J gene, D gene, V gene, clone size, CDR3 protein, CDR3 DNA. A D gene is named only where the DNA matches it firmly. Only some rows state a clone size, as once, few, many or a class for expanded clones.

J: TRBJ1-2
D: TRBD1
V: TRBV13
size: once
CDR3: CASSWDRGPGYTF
DNA: TGTGCCAGCAGCTGGGACAGGGGGCCTGGCTACACCTTC

J: TRBJ1-6
D: NA
V: TRBV5-8
size: NA
CDR3: CASSVGLSGTSPLHF
DNA: TGTGCCAGCAGCGTCGGCCTAAGCGGAACTTCACCCCTCCACTTT

J: TRBJ2-3
D: NA
V: TRBV7-9
size: NA
CDR3: CASSLGTDTQNF
DNA: TGTGCCAGCAGCTTAGGAACGGATACGCAGAATTTT

J: TRBJ2-1
D: NA
V: TRBV30
size: NA
CDR3: CALGEHEQFF
DNA: TGTGCCTTAGGGGAGCATGAGCAGTTCTTC

J: TRBJ2-1
D: TRBD2
V: TRBV28
size: NA
CDR3: CASRRSGTSGGEQFF
DNA: TGTGCCAGCAGGAGATCAGGGACTAGCGGTGGGGAGCAGTTCTTC

J: TRBJ1-3
D: NA
V: TRBV19
size: NA
CDR3: CASSIDAGPRNTIYF
DNA: TGTGCCAGTAGTATAGATGCAGGGCCCAGAAACACCATATATTTT

J: TRBJ1-1
D: NA
V: TRBV18
size: NA
CDR3: CASSPDVRTEAFF
DNA: TGTGCCAGCTCACCCGACGTTAGGACTGAAGCTTTCTTT

J: TRBJ2-7
D: NA
V: TRBV27
size: NA
CDR3: CASSFLGEQYF
DNA: TGTGCCAGCAGTTTTTTGGGCGAGCAGTACTTC

J: TRBJ2-7
D: TRBD2
V: TRBV5-4
size: NA
CDR3: CASSWERGNYEQYF
DNA: TGTGCCAGCAGTTGGGAGCGGGGGAACTACGAGCAGTACTTC

J: TRBJ2-1
D: TRBD1
V: TRBV10-3
size: NA
CDR3: CAISGSDRGMHNEQFF
DNA: TGTGCCATCAGTGGATCGGACAGGGGCATGCACAATGAGCAGTTCTTC

J: TRBJ2-7
D: NA
V: TRBV6-5
size: NA
CDR3: CASRGGGSYEQYF
DNA: TGTGCCAGCAGAGGAGGGGGGAGCTACGAGCAGTACTTC

J: TRBJ2-3
D: TRBD2
V: TRBV19
size: few
CDR3: CASSRTSGSADTQYF
DNA: TGTGCCAGTAGCCGGACTAGCGGGAGTGCAGATACGCAGTATTTT

J: TRBJ1-2
D: NA
V: TRBV29-1
size: NA
CDR3: CSVDSLNYGYTF
DNA: TGCAGCGTTGATAGTCTGAACTATGGCTACACCTTC

J: TRBJ2-7
D: NA
V: TRBV11-3
size: NA
CDR3: CASSSSYEQYF
DNA: TGTGCCAGCAGCTCCTCCTACGAGCAGTACTTC

J: TRBJ2-3
D: TRBD2
V: TRBV6-1
size: NA
CDR3: CASSELAGGTFLQYF
DNA: TGTGCCAGCAGTGAATTGGCGGGGGGCACCTTTCTGCAGTATTTT

J: TRBJ1-5
D: TRBD1
V: TRBV6-1
size: NA
CDR3: CASSEHGQGNQPQHF
DNA: TGTGCCAGCAGTGAACACGGACAGGGCAATCAGCCCCAGCATTTT

J: TRBJ2-1
D: TRBD2
V: TRBV6-5
size: NA
CDR3: CASRTSGVPDNEQFF
DNA: TGTGCCAGCAGGACTAGCGGGGTTCCTGACAATGAGCAGTTCTTC

J: TRBJ2-1
D: TRBD1
V: TRBV5-1
size: NA
CDR3: CASSIRQGAKQFF
DNA: TGCGCCAGCAGCATACGACAGGGTGCAAAGCAGTTCTTC

J: TRBJ1-2
D: NA
V: TRBV13
size: NA
CDR3: CASSHRQGQNGYTF
DNA: TGTGCCAGCAGTCATCGTCAGGGGCAGAATGGCTACACCTTC

J: TRBJ1-5
D: NA
V: TRBV7-2
size: NA
CDR3: CASSPDSPNQPQHF
DNA: TGTGCCAGCAGCCCCGACAGCCCCAATCAGCCCCAGCATTTT

J: TRBJ1-2
D: NA
V: TRBV27
size: NA
CDR3: CASSLTGIYGYTF
DNA: TGTGCCAGCAGTTTAACAGGGATCTATGGCTACACCTTC

J: TRBJ1-1
D: NA
V: TRBV27
size: NA
CDR3: CASSDTRGVRAFF
DNA: TGTGCCAGCAGCGACACCCGGGGGGTCAGAGCTTTCTTT

J: TRBJ2-5
D: NA
V: TRBV12-5
size: NA
CDR3: CASGFTPSSEETQYF
DNA: TGTGCTAGTGGTTTTACCCCCTCGTCCGAAGAGACCCAGTACTTC

J: TRBJ2-2
D: NA
V: TRBV10-2
size: NA
CDR3: CASSESSSFLFF
DNA: TGCGCCAGCAGTGAGTCCTCGAGTTTCCTGTTTTTT

J: TRBJ1-5
D: NA
V: TRBV7-8
size: NA
CDR3: CASSFEWNHSNQPQHF
DNA: TGTGCCAGCAGCTTCGAATGGAACCATAGCAATCAGCCCCAGCATTTT

J: TRBJ1-1
D: NA
V: TRBV11-3
size: few
CDR3: CASSLVLGRSEAFF
DNA: TGTGCCAGCAGCTTAGTACTGGGCAGATCCGAAGCTTTCTTT

J: TRBJ2-5
D: TRBD1
V: TRBV18
size: NA
CDR3: CASSPTGGEETQYF
DNA: TGTGCCAGCTCACCGACAGGGGGCGAAGAGACCCAGTACTTC

J: TRBJ2-3
D: NA
V: TRBV30
size: NA
CDR3: CAWTRLADTQYF
DNA: TGTGCCTGGACTCGACTAGCAGATACGCAGTATTTT

J: TRBJ2-2
D: NA
V: TRBV5-1
size: NA
CDR3: CASSPGGTDTGELFF
DNA: TGCGCCAGCAGCCCAGGGGGGACCGACACCGGGGAGCTGTTTTTT

J: TRBJ1-1
D: NA
V: TRBV10-3
size: few
CDR3: CAITSSILNTEAFF
DNA: TGTGCCATCACCTCAAGTATCCTGAACACTGAAGCTTTCTTT

J: TRBJ1-3
D: NA
V: TRBV19
size: NA
CDR3: CASSSGTYAGNTIYF
DNA: TGTGCCAGTAGTTCCGGGACGTATGCTGGAAACACCATATATTTT

J: TRBJ2-7
D: TRBD2
V: TRBV4-3
size: once
CDR3: CASSLSSGEAYEQYF
DNA: TGCGCCAGCAGCCTGTCTAGCGGGGAGGCCTACGAGCAGTACTTC

J: TRBJ1-1
D: NA
V: TRBV28
size: NA
CDR3: CASSLFGLTAGEAFF
DNA: TGTGCCAGCAGTTTATTCGGACTCACCGCGGGGGAAGCTTTCTTT

J: TRBJ2-1
D: TRBD2
V: TRBV19
size: NA
CDR3: CASSLREVYNEQFF
DNA: TGTGCCAGTAGTCTCCGGGAGGTATACAATGAGCAGTTCTTC

J: TRBJ2-2
D: NA
V: TRBV19
size: NA
CDR3: CASSNPDWANTGELFF
DNA: TGTGCCAGTAGTAACCCGGACTGGGCGAACACCGGGGAGCTGTTTTTT

J: TRBJ2-7
D: TRBD1
V: TRBV5-1
size: NA
CDR3: CASSLFGTATYEQYF
DNA: TGCGCCAGCAGCTTGTTCGGGACAGCAACCTACGAGCAGTACTTC

J: TRBJ2-7
D: NA
V: TRBV7-2
size: NA
CDR3: CASSLGPYSYEQYF
DNA: TGTGCCAGCAGCTTAGGACCCTATAGCTACGAGCAGTACTTC

J: TRBJ1-4
D: TRBD1
V: TRBV6-5
size: NA
CDR3: CASSSGGFGEKLFF
DNA: TGTGCCAGCAGTTCAGGGGGGTTTGGCGAAAAACTGTTTTTT

J: TRBJ1-4
D: NA
V: TRBV6-1
size: NA
CDR3: CAAKAGRDNEKLFF
DNA: TGTGCCGCTAAAGCGGGTCGAGATAATGAAAAACTGTTTTTT

J: TRBJ1-3
D: NA
V: TRBV29-1
size: NA
CDR3: CSVEDRTGSSGNTIYF
DNA: TGCAGCGTTGAAGATAGGACCGGTTCCTCTGGAAACACCATATATTTT

J: TRBJ2-1
D: TRBD1
V: TRBV5-5
size: NA
CDR3: CASSVEPGQGSYNEQFF
DNA: TGTGCCAGCAGCGTTGAGCCGGGACAGGGGTCCTACAATGAGCAGTTCTTC

J: TRBJ2-2
D: TRBD2
V: TRBV5-1
size: NA
CDR3: CASRHFGTSGGNTGELFF
DNA: TGCGCCAGCAGACACTTTGGGACTAGCGGGGGGAACACCGGGGAGCTGTTTTTT

J: TRBJ1-1
D: NA
V: TRBV5-4
size: few
CDR3: CASSLDGGGTEAFF
DNA: TGTGCCAGCAGCTTGGATGGCGGAGGCACTGAAGCTTTCTTT

J: TRBJ2-3
D: NA
V: TRBV2
size: NA
CDR3: CASSGSADTQYF
DNA: TGTGCCAGCAGTGGATCGGCAGATACGCAGTATTTT

J: TRBJ1-5
D: TRBD1
V: TRBV2
size: NA
CDR3: CASKVGQSSNQPQHF
DNA: TGTGCCAGCAAAGTGGGACAGAGCTCCAATCAGCCCCAGCATTTT

J: TRBJ2-1
D: NA
V: TRBV5-1
size: NA
CDR3: CASVPGTTKENEQFF
DNA: TGCGCCAGCGTACCAGGGACAACGAAAGAGAATGAGCAGTTCTTC

J: TRBJ1-1
D: NA
V: TRBV6-5
size: NA
CDR3: CASSAGNTEAFF
DNA: TGTGCCAGCAGTGCCGGGAACACTGAAGCTTTCTTT

J: TRBJ1-5
D: NA
V: TRBV23-1
size: NA
CDR3: CASALVRGRGGRSNQPQHF
DNA: TGCGCCAGCGCTCTTGTTAGAGGGAGGGGCGGTCGGAGCAATCAGCCCCAGCATTTT

J: TRBJ2-2
D: TRBD1
V: TRBV6-4
size: once
CDR3: CASSEQPGTGGAGELFF
DNA: TGTGCCAGCAGTGAACAACCCGGGACAGGGGGCGCCGGGGAGCTGTTTTTT